A single sample is the source of the 16 T cell receptor beta chains below, sequenced in a study of T cell changes during pregnancy in multiple sclerosis. The method was immunoSEQ multiplex PCR; TCRdb's version includes in-frame clones alone and lacks a portion of them. The repertoire holds almost 50,000 clones, about 90% seen once, with roughly 10% in the top ten. The sample here was CD8+ T cells from peripheral blood mononuclear cells, taken after pregnancy. These receptors were collected from a female donor with multiple sclerosis, enrolled in a pregnancy study.

The gene calls are TRBV2 and TRBJ1-3, with TRBD1 identical over 7 bases. Germline-derived CDR1 and CDR2 are SNHLY and FYNNEI. The CDR3 sequence is 15 residues long. Trimming cost V 6 bases and J 5 bases; bases outside gene matches: 10. DNA of the CDR3: TGTGCCAGCAGGGCCGACAGGGCCCTTAGAAACACCATATATTTT. It yields the protein CASRADRALRNTIYF.

CDR3 region: CASSFGLNTEAFF. CDR3 DNA sequence: TGTGCCAGTAGTTTCGGGTTGAACACTGAAGCTTTCTTT. V and J are TRBV19 and TRBJ1-1; D is undetermined. CDR1 and CDR2 from the germline V gene are LNHDA and SQIVND (reference sequence). CDR3 size: 13 residues. V shed 5 bases and J shed 0 bases, with 7 bases lying between them.

The chain recombines TRBV27 with TRBJ2-2, with D tentatively TRBD1 (6 bases). The germline CDR1 and CDR2 sequences are MNHEY and SMNVEV (reference sequence). The ends were cut back, 3 bases at V and 2 bases at J, with 13 bases in the middle. The CDR3 runs to 16 residues. The CDR3 loop reads CASSLLGAVNTGELFF. The CDR3 DNA sequence: TGTGCCAGCAGTTTGCTGGGGGCGGTTAACACCGGGGAGCTGTTTTTT.

This clone was seen once. The genes are TRBV13 and TRBJ1-6; 10 nucleotides match TRBD1. Germline V gene sequence: CDR1 PRHDT, CDR2 FYEKMQ (reference sequence). Germline trimming cut 3 bases from V and 6 bases from J; bases unmatched to any gene: 2. CDR3 length: 15 amino acids. The CDR3 protein is CASSLDRGFNSPLHF. For the CDR3, the DNA is TGTGCCAGCAGCTTGGACAGGGGGTTTAATTCACCCCTCCACTTT.

This clone has a single count. This chain joins TRBV4-1 and TRBJ2-1; D might be TRBD1 (5 bases). Trimming pared 5 bases from V and 9 bases from J, leaving 14 bases between. CDR3 length: 13 amino acids. The germline CDR1 and CDR2 sequences are MGHRA and YSYEKL. CDR3 amino acids: CASSSHQGSEQFF. CDR3 bases: TGCGCCAGCAGCAGCCACCAGGGCAGTGAGCAGTTCTTC.

The genes are TRBV6-1 and TRBJ1-2; 8 nucleotides match TRBD1. Germline V CDR1 and CDR2: MNHNS, SASEGT. This CDR3 region has 13 residues. Trimming cost V 4 bases and J 6 bases; bases outside gene matches: 4. The CDR3 region has the DNA TGTGCCAGCAGTGCCCGACAGGGGAATGGCTACACCTTC. Protein sequence: CASSARQGNGYTF.

V is TRBV6-1 and J is TRBJ2-7, with a weak D call TRBD2 (7 bases). There are 17 residues in the CDR3. The germline gives CDR1 MNHNS, CDR2 SASEGT. V was shortened by 1 base and J by 3 bases, with 19 bases between the two germline ends. Here the CDR3 DNA reads TGTGCCAGCAGTGAAGAAATTTTGCGGGGGCTCGGCTACGAGCAGTACTTC. Protein: CASSEEILRGLGYEQYF.

The J gene is TRBJ2-1, the V gene TRBV11-2; D gene unclear. CDR1 and CDR2 from the germline V gene are SGHAT and FQNNGV. CDR3 size: 16 residues. The V end lost 5 bases, the J end lost 0 bases, and 14 bases lay between the germline ends. The CDR3 DNA is TGTGCCAGCAGCCCGTGGGCGTCGAGCTCCTACAATGAGCAGTTCTTC. Protein: CASSPWASSSYNEQFF.

This rearrangement joins TRBV5-1 to TRBJ1-5; 12 positions match TRBD1. Germline-derived CDR1 and CDR2 are SGHRS and YFSETQ. The J segment lost 7 bases and the V segment lost 2 bases, leaving 4 bases of the junction unmatched. This CDR3 is 15 amino acids long. Here the CDR3 reads CASSLRDRGRQPQHF. CDR3 in DNA: TGCGCCAGCAGCTTAAGGGACAGGGGGCGGCAGCCCCAGCATTTT.

The V call is TRBV7-6, the J call TRBJ2-5, with TRBD2 identical over 15 bases. This CDR3 has 15 amino acids. Germline CDR1 and CDR2: SGHVS and FNYEAQ. V was clipped by 5 bases and J by 2 bases; unmatched bases: 0. CDR3 protein: CASSGLAGGQETQYF. For the CDR3, the DNA is TGTGCCAGCAGCGGACTAGCGGGGGGGCAAGAGACCCAGTACTTC.

The rearrangement uses TRBV19 and TRBJ1-6; D perhaps matches TRBD1 (6 bases). CDR3 length: 19 residues. CDR1 is LNHDA, CDR2 SQIVND, per germline (reference sequence). Trimming took off 5 bases at V and 6 bases at J, with 26 bases between the two ends. The CDR3 DNA sequence: TGTGCCAGTAGTGAACCCCACCTCCACTGGACAGACCTTAATTCACCCCTCCACTTT. It yields the protein CASSEPHLHWTDLNSPLHF. The variable domain in full, completed from reference TRBV19 and TRBJ1-6, reads DGGITQSPKYLFRKEGQNVTLSCEQNLNHDAMYWYRQDPGQGLRLIYYSQIVNDFQKGDIAEGYSVSREKKESFPLTVTSAQKNPTAFYLCASSEPHLHWTDLNSPLHFGNGTRLTVT.

J is TRBJ1-4 and V is TRBV5-8, with TRBD1 matching over 8 bases. After removal of 4 bases from V and 3 bases from J, the junction contained 5 bases not matched to a gene. CDR1 and CDR2 (germline): SGHTS, YDEGEE. There are 15 residues in the CDR3. CDR3 sequence (DNA): TGTGCCAGCAGCCCGGGACAGGAGGCTAATGAAAAACTGTTTTTT. Protein product: CASSPGQEANEKLFF.

The J gene is TRBJ1-2, the V gene TRBV10-3, with unresolved D. V lost 2 bases, J lost 7 bases, and 5 bases lay in between. This CDR3 has 11 amino acids. Per the germline V gene, CDR1 is ENHRY and CDR2 is SYGVKD. CDR3 loop: CAISEGGGYTF. CDR3 nucleotide sequence: TGTGCCATCAGTGAGGGAGGTGGCTACACCTTC.

The rearrangement joins TRBV29-1 to TRBJ1-2; 7 nucleotides agree with TRBD1. The ends lost 7 bases at V and 6 bases at J; junction bases unmatched: 17. The CDR3 totals 15 residues. CDR1 is SQVTM, CDR2 ANQGSEA, per germline. The CDR3 DNA reads as TGCAGCGCCAAGGGCGTAGGGGGCCTTGGGGATGGCTACACCTTC. Translation gives CSAKGVGGLGDGYTF. Full variable domain (rest looked up from reference TRBV29-1 and TRBJ1-2): SAVISQKPSRDICQRGTSLTIQCQVDSQVTMMFWYRQQPGQSLTLIATANQGSEATYESGFVIDKFPISRPNLTFSTLTVSNMSPEDSSIYLCSAKGVGGLGDGYTFGSGTRLTVV.

In this sample, this clone turned up a few times. CDR3 region: CASRQGGATDTQYF. The CDR3 bases are TGTGCCAGCAGACAGGGGGGGGCCACAGATACGCAGTATTTT. The rearrangement links TRBV6-4 to TRBJ2-3, with D perhaps matching TRBD1 (8 bases). The CDR3 has 14 residues. The germline V gene encodes CDR1 MRHNA and CDR2 SNTAGT. Trimming pared 6 bases from V and 2 bases from J, leaving 12 bases between.

This chain uses TRBV18 with TRBJ2-2, with a possible D match to TRBD2 (6 bases). V was clipped by 6 bases and J by 5 bases, with 10 bases between them. This CDR3 contains 13 residues. Germline-derived CDR1 and CDR2 are KGHSH and LQKENI. DNA for the CDR3: TGTGCCAGCTCCCCCGCGGGGACCGGGGAGCTGTTTTTT. Translation gives CASSPAGTGELFF. Based on the CDR3 plus reference TRBV18 and TRBJ2-2, the full variable domain is NAGVMQNPRHLVRRRGQEARLRCSPMKGHSHVYWYRQLPEEGLKFMVYLQKENIIDESGMPKERFSAEFPKEGPSILRIQQVVRGDSAAYFCASSPAGTGELFFGEGSRLTVL.